A few counts support the clone carrying this T cell receptor (beta chain). Antigen specificity is unknown. From the 5' RACE reads, TCRdb called clonotypes with MiXCR, one entry per CDR3 protein. The sample has around 350,000 distinct CDR3 sequences; roughly 12% are singletons. The sample is drawn from a study of T cells after yellow fever vaccination. Findings and caveats of the study: Most primary-vaccination clones recurred post-booster (roughly 96% CD4, more than 85% CD8).

CDR3 length equals 14 residues. Germline V CDR1 and CDR2: MNHNS, SASEGT. The V gene end was trimmed by 6 bases and the J gene end by 10 bases; junction bases not matched to a gene: 10. The gene calls are TRBV6-1 and TRBJ2-2; TRBD1 matches 8 bases. Source: PBMCs, taken on the day of the first yellow fever vaccination. The clonotype comes from a man between 18 and 29 years old who received the YFV17D yellow fever vaccine. The CDR3: CASRGRGQGEELFF. The CDR3 DNA sequence: TGTGCCAGCAGAGGTAGAGGACAGGGTGAGGAGCTGTTTTTT.